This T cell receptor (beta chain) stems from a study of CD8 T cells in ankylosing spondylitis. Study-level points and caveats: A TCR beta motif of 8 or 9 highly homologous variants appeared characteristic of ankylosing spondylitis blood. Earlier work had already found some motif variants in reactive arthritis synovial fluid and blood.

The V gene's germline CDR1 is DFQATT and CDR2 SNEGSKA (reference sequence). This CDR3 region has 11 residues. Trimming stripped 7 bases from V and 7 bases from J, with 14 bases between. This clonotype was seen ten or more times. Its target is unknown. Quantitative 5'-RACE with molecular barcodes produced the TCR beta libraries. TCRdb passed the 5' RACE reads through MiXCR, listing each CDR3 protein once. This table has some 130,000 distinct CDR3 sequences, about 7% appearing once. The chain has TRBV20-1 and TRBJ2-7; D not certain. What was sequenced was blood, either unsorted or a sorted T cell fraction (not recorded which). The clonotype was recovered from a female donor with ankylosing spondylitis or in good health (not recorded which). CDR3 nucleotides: TGCAGTGTGAGGCGATTGACGGAGCAGTACTTC. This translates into CSVRRLTEQYF.